A single sample is the source of the 8 T cell receptor beta chains below, sequenced in a study of breast tumors, draining lymph nodes, adjacent tissues. Samples came from axillary lymph nodes draining the breast cancer. From the multiplex PCR reads, TCRdb called clonotypes with MiXCR, one entry per CDR3 protein. The data show about 270,000 distinct CDR3 sequences, with roughly 30% seen just once and 0.85% to 1.3% held by the top ten. Material for sequencing was axillary lymph node tissue. The source of these receptors is a female donor with breast cancer. Some clones in this sample may be carry-over from other donors' samples.

This chain connects TRBV2 to TRBJ2-5, with D perhaps given as TRBD1 or TRBD2 (6 bases each). The V and J ends lost 2 bases and 5 bases respectively, with 18 bases between them. The germline V gene encodes CDR1 SNHLY and CDR2 FYNNEI. The CDR3 loop spans 16 amino acids. Here the CDR3 reads CASSETGANTGETQYF. The CDR3 DNA follows: TGTGCCAGCAGTGAAACGGGGGCGAACACCGGGGAGACCCAGTACTTC.

This clonotype came up many times. The chain combines TRBV20-1 with TRBJ2-5; D gene unclear. V was pared by 3 bases and J by 5 bases, with 19 bases between. From germline, CDR1 is DFQATT and CDR2 SNEGSKA (reference sequence). This CDR3 comprises 15 residues. CDR3 in amino acids: CSASSPGPLGETQYF. The CDR3 DNA reads TGCAGTGCTAGTTCGCCGGGCCCCCTGGGGGAGACCCAGTACTTC.

This clonotype was seen ten or more times. The chain is built from TRBV7-2 and TRBJ2-1; TRBD2 is a possible D gene (5 bases). Germline V gene data show CDR1 as SGHTA and CDR2 as FQGNSA. The CDR3 covers 14 residues. The V end was cut by 3 bases, the J end by 8 bases, with 14 bases between. CDR3 sequence (DNA): TGTGCCAGCAGCTTCGCTAGCACCGGAGATGAGCAGTTCTTC. It codes for CASSFASTGDEQFF.

In its sample, this clonotype was seen many times. The rearrangement links TRBV10-3 to TRBJ2-1; D unresolved. Germline-derived CDR1 and CDR2 are ENHRY and SYGVKD. This CDR3 is 12 amino acids long. The V gene lost 0 bases and the J gene lost 7 bases, with 4 bases spanning the gap. Written as DNA, the CDR3 is TGTGCCATCAGTGAGTCGCGGAATGAGCAGTTCTTC. Translation: CAISESRNEQFF.

This clonotype was detected many times. The chain uses TRBV20-1 and TRBJ2-1, with D perhaps matching TRBD2 (5 bases). There are 11 residues in the CDR3. Germline V gives CDR1 DFQATT, CDR2 SNEGSKA (reference sequence). V lost 6 bases and J lost 8, with 11 bases in between. In DNA form, the CDR3 reads TGCAGTGCAACTGACGGGGATGAGCAGTTCTTC. As protein: CSATDGDEQFF.

The genes are TRBV19 and TRBJ1-5; D might be TRBD1 (6 bases). Germline lookup yields CDR1 LNHDA and CDR2 SQIVND (reference sequence). This CDR3 spans 13 amino acids. The germline V and J ends were trimmed by 7 bases and 7 bases, with 14 bases remaining between them. Here the CDR3 reads CASTDSVEQPQHF. The DNA of the CDR3 is TGTGCCAGTACGGACAGCGTGGAACAGCCCCAGCATTTT.

This clonotype was picked up many times. The gene calls are TRBV3-1 and TRBJ1-2; D is unclear. Deletions cut 4 bases from V and 4 bases from J, with 16 bases between. The CDR3 length is 15 residues. Germline V gives CDR1 LGHDT, CDR2 YNNKEL (reference sequence). DNA of the CDR3: TGTGCCAGCAGCCGAGGTGGAAGGGTGGGCTATGGCTACACCTTC. Translating gives CASSRGGRVGYGYTF.

This clonotype has just a few counts. This may arise from a read error, as a much more abundant clone is one base away. The chain couples TRBV5-6 to TRBJ2-3; D is undetermined. Trimming stripped 0 bases from V and 2 bases from J, with 7 bases between. Germline V gene lookup returns CDR1 SGHDT and CDR2 YYEEEE. The CDR3 extends over 14 amino acids. The CDR3 bases are TGTGCCAGCAGCTTGGGATCTACCACAGATACGCAGTATTTT. Its protein is CASSLGSTTDTQYF.